What follows are 4 T cell receptor beta chains derived from one specimen sequenced in a study of blood T cells in healthy people across ages (dated by TCRdb to about 2015). The protocol used for the library was 5' RACE. The reads were generated on an Illumina HiSeq 2500. A second PCR of about 7 to 12 cycles was run with a J-beta primer mix and a sample-barcoded 5' primer. TCRdb trimmed public reads at Q25 via fastp, called clones via MiXCR and kept in-frame beta chains. Merged by CDR3 protein, the rows form single entries marked with the most common genes and DNA. The sample table records hundreds of thousands of distinct CDR3 sequences; 50% to 60% of these occur just once. Under 65% of the sample comes from the top ten. The sample was blood. The receptor set was obtained from a man in his fifties or sixties in good health.

V is TRBV6-5 and J is TRBJ2-7; D is possibly TRBD1 (6 bases). The CDR3 totals 13 residues. Trimming pared 6 bases from V and 2 bases from J, leaving 11 bases between. CDR1 is MNHEY, CDR2 SVGAGI, per germline. CDR3 in DNA: TGTGCCAGCAGACGACAGGACCCCTACGAGCAGTACTTC. Protein sequence: CASRRQDPYEQYF.

Note on this clonotype: At one of its ends the junction is not consistent with the germline gene, which may arise from a read error. This chain links TRBV20-1 with TRBJ2-5; 11 bases map to TRBD2. The CDR3 loop spans 14 amino acids. The V gene's germline CDR1 is DFQATT and CDR2 SNEGSKA (reference sequence). The CDR3 sequence: CSVRLAGRQETQYF. The CDR3 DNA is TGCAGTGTTAGACTAGCGGGACGCCAAGAGACCCAGTACTTC.

The chain has TRBV29-1 and TRBJ1-1, with D possibly TRBD1 on 5 matching bases. Germline loops: CDR1 SQVTM, CDR2 ANQGSEA. The CDR3 sequence is 12 residues long. Trimming removed 6 bases at V and 3 bases at J, with 11 bases between. The CDR3 region is CSVGTLDTEAFF. DNA for the CDR3: TGCAGCGTGGGGACCTTGGACACTGAAGCTTTCTTT.

The CDR3 loop is CSASGLSLEQYF. As DNA, the CDR3 is TGCAGTGCTAGTGGGCTCTCGCTCGAGCAGTACTTC. The J gene is TRBJ2-7, the V gene TRBV20-1, with D hard to call. The CDR3 runs 12 residues. The germline V gene has CDR1 DFQATT and CDR2 SNEGSKA (reference sequence). V gave up 3 bases and J gave up 6 bases, with 12 bases separating them.